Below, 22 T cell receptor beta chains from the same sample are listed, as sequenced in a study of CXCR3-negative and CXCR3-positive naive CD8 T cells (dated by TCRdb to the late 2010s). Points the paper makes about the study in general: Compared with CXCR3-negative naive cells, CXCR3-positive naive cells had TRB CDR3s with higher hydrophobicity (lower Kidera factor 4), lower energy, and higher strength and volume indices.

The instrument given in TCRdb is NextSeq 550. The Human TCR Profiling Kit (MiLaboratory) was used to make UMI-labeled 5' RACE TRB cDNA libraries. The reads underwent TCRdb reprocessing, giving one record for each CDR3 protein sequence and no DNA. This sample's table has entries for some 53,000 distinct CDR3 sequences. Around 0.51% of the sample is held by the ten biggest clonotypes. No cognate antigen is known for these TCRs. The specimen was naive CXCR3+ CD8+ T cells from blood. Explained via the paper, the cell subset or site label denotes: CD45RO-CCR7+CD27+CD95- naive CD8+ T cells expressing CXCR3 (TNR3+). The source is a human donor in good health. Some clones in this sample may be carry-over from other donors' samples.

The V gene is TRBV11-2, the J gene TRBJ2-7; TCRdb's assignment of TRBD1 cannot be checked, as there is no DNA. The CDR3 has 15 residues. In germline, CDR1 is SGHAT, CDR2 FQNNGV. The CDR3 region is CASSLDPGQAYEQYF. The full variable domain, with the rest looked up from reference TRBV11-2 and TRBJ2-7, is EAGVAQSPRYKIIEKRQSVAFWCNPISGHATLYWYQQILGQGPKLLIQFQNNGVVDDSQLPKDRFSAERLKGVDSTLKIQPAKLEDSAVYLCASSLDPGQAYEQYFGPGTRLTVT.

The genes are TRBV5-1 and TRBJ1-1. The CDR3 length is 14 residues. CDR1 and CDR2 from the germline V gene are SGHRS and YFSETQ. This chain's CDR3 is CASSLGGLDTEAFF.

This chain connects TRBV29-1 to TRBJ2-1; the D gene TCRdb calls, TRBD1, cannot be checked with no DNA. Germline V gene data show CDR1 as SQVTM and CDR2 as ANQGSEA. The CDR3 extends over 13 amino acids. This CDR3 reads CSVVREFDNEQFF.

CDR3 amino acids: CASSLGAGYEQYF. This chain joins TRBV7-9 and TRBJ2-7; the D gene TCRdb calls, TRBD2, cannot be checked with no DNA. In germline, CDR1 is SEHNR, CDR2 FQNEAQ (reference sequence). The CDR3 contains 13 residues.

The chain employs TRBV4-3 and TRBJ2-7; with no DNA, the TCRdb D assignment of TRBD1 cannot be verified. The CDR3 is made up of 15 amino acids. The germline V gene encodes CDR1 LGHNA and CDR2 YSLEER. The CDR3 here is CASSHGTGDSYEQYF.

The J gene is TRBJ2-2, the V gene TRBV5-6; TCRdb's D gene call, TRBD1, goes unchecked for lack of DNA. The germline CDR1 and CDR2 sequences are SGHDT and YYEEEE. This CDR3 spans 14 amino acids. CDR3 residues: CASSVTGVTGELFF.

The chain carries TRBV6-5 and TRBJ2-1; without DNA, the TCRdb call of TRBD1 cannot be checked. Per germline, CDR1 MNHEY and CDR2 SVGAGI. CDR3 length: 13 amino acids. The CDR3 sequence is CASTPGPYNEQFF.

Here the CDR3 reads CASSQERAGSYNEQFF. The chain couples TRBV4-3 to TRBJ2-1; no DNA is available, so the TRBD2 call from TCRdb remains unchecked. The CDR3 spans 16 residues. Germline CDR1 is LGHNA and CDR2 is YSLEER.

The CDR3: CASSYDYLKSGTKFYEQYF. V usage is TRBV6-6 and J usage is TRBJ2-7; without DNA, the TCRdb call of TRBD1 cannot be checked. The germline V gene has CDR1 MNHNY and CDR2 SVGAGI (reference sequence). The CDR3 sequence is 19 residues long.

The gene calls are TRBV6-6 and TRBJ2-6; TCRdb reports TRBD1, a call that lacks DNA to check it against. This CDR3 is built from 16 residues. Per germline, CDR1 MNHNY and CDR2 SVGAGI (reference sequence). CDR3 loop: CASTPWGTLGANVLTF.

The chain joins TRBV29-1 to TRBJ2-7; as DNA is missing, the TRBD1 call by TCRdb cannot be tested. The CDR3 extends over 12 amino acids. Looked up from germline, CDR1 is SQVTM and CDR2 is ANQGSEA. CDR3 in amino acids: CSVRQGSYEQYF.

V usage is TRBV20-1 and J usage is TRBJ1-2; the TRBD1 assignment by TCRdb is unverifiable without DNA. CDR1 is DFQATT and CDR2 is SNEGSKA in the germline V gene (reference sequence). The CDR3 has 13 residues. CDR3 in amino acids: CSARLVGAGGYTF.

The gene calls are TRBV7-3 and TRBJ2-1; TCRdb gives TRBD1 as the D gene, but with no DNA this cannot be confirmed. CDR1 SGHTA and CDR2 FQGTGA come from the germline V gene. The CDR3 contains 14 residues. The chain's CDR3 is CASSLADREDEQFF.

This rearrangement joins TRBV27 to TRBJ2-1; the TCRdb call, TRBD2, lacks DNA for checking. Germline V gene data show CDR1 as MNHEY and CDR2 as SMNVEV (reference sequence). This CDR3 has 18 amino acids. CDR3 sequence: CASSLHGLAGPSYNEQFF.

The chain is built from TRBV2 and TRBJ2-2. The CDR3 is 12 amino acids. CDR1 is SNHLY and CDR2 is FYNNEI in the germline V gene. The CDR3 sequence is CASIDSPGELFF.

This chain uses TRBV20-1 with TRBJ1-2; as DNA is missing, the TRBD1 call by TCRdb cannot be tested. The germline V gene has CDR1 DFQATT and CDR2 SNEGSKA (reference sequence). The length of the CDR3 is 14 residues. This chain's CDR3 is CSAPVKGTNYGYTF.

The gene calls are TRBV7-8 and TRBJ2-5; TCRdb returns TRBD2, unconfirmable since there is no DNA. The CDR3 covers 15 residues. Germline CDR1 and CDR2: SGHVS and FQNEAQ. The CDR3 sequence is CASSLASGGQETQYF.

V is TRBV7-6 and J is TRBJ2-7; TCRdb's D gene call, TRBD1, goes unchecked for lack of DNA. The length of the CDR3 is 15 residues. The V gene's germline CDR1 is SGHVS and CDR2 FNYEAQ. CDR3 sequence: CASSYSGTGTGEQYF.

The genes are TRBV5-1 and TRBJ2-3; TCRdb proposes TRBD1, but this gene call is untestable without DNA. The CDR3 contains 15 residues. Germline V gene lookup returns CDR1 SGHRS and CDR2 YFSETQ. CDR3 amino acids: CASTFDRVHTDTQYF.

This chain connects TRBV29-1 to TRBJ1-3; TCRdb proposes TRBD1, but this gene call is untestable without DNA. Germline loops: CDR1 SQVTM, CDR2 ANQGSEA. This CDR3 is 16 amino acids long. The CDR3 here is CSVEQMDRMSGNTIYF.

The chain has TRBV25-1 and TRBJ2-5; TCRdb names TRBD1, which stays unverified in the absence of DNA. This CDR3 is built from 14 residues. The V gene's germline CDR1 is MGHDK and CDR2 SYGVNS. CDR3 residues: CASSDRGIEETQYF.

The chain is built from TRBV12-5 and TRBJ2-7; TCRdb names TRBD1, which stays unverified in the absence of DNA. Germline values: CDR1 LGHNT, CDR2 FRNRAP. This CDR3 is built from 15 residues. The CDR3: CASGLVWGSSYEQYF.